Shown below are 24 T cell receptor beta chains from a single sample sequenced in a study of T cells in Graves' hyperthyroidism and ophthalmopathy. What was amplified from RNA transcripts were TCR beta CDR3 regions. Primed by the HTBI set, a first-round RT-PCR was run on the TCR CDR3. TCRdb processed the multiplex PCR reads anew with MiXCR; each CDR3 protein has one entry. The sample holds fewer than 900,000 distinct CDR3 sequences, 18% seen once. The material sequenced was blood. The source of these receptors is a woman between 45 and 65 years old with Graves' hyperthyroidism that later progressed to Graves' ophthalmopathy.

This clonotype was seen at least ten times. V gene TRBV6-1 combines with J gene TRBJ2-7; D not resolved. Germline V gene lookup returns CDR1 MNHNS and CDR2 SASEGT. V was clipped by 0 bases and J by 1 base, with 7 bases between them. The CDR3 has 14 amino acids. CDR3 protein: CASSEAQESYEQYF. DNA of the CDR3: TGTGCCAGCAGTGAAGCGCAGGAATCCTACGAGCAGTACTTC.

CDR3 DNA: TGTGCCAGCAGCCTCGGGGCCACCGGGGAGCTGTTTTTT. Protein: CASSLGATGELFF. The rearrangement uses TRBV9 and TRBJ2-2, with D perhaps assigned TRBD1 or TRBD2 (5 bases each). This CDR3 has 13 residues. Germline loops: CDR1 SGDLS, CDR2 YYNGEE. The germline V and J ends were trimmed by 4 bases and 4 bases, with 8 bases remaining between them.

V is TRBV19 and J is TRBJ1-5; the D gene is possibly TRBD1 (6 bases). V lost 4 bases, J lost 5 bases, and 18 bases lay in between. There are 16 residues in the CDR3. Per the germline V gene, CDR1 is LNHDA and CDR2 is SQIVND (reference sequence). The CDR3 nucleotides are TGTGCCAGTAGTAGCCCCCACGGGGGGGGCCATCAGCCCCAGCATTTT. This translates into CASSSPHGGGHQPQHF.

This clonotype was counted between two and nine times. This rearrangement joins TRBV20-1 to TRBJ2-5, with 8 bases that match TRBD2. The CDR3 has 15 residues. The J segment lost 2 bases and the V segment lost 6 bases, leaving 11 bases of the junction unmatched. Germline CDR1 and CDR2: DFQATT and SNEGSKA (reference sequence). DNA for the CDR3: TGCAGTGCGACAGAAGGCGCTAGCGGGCAAGAGACCCAGTACTTC. Encoded protein: CSATEGASGQETQYF.

This clonotype has only a few counts. One junction end does not reproduce the germline sequence, and a read error may be involved. The chain recombines TRBV13 with TRBJ2-2; 9 bases map to TRBD1. CDR1 is PRHDT, CDR2 FYEKMQ, per germline (reference sequence). CDR3 size: 16 residues. CDR3: CTSSQRTGVNTGELFF. For the CDR3, the DNA is TGTACCAGCAGCCAAAGGACAGGGGTGAACACCGGGGAGCTGTTTTTT.

The rearrangement links TRBV7-8 to TRBJ1-1; the D is unclear. Germline CDR1 reads SGHVS; CDR2 reads FQNEAQ. This CDR3 comprises 16 residues. V gave up 2 bases and J gave up 4 bases, with 17 bases separating them. The CDR3 loop is CASSLIWAEGGTEAFF. CDR3 in DNA: TGTGCCAGCAGCTTAATTTGGGCTGAGGGCGGCACTGAAGCTTTCTTT.

This clonotype was recorded at least ten times. This chain uses TRBV2 with TRBJ1-5, with TRBD1 matching over 8 bases. V was pared by 4 bases and J by 0 bases, with 8 bases of the junction left unmatched. The length of the CDR3 is 17 residues. The germline CDR1 and CDR2 sequences are SNHLY and FYNNEI. The CDR3 is CASSGDRGPYSNQPQHF. Here the CDR3 DNA reads TGTGCCAGCAGTGGCGACAGGGGCCCCTATAGCAATCAGCCCCAGCATTTT.

J is TRBJ1-6 and V is TRBV6-2 or TRBV6-3; D is uncertain. Per germline, CDR1 MNHEY and CDR2 SVGEGT. With 6 bases removed from V and 10 bases from J, the gap between germline ends came to 16 bases. CDR3 length equals 14 residues. The CDR3 spells CASSPGRSGSPLHF. The CDR3 DNA follows: TGTGCCAGCAGCCCGGGTAGGAGTGGGTCACCCCTCCACTTT.

This chain uses TRBV18 with TRBJ1-1; perhaps TRBD1 as D (5 bases). V was clipped by 1 base and J by 6 bases, with 21 bases between them. CDR1 is KGHSH, CDR2 LQKENI, per germline. The CDR3 runs 17 residues. CDR3 protein: CASSPQRLKSGGAEAFF. CDR3 bases: TGTGCCAGCTCACCACAAAGGCTCAAGTCGGGGGGAGCTGAAGCTTTCTTT. Full variable domain (rest looked up from reference TRBV18 and TRBJ1-1): NAGVMQNPRHLVRRRGQEARLRCSPMKGHSHVYWYRQLPEEGLKFMVYLQKENIIDESGMPKERFSAEFPKEGPSILRIQQVVRGDSAAYFCASSPQRLKSGGAEAFFGQGTRLTVV.

Written as DNA, the CDR3 is TGCGCCAGCAGCTTGGGGCCCGGGACAGGGGGCGTCGAGCAGTACTTC. Protein: CASSLGPGTGGVEQYF. V usage is TRBV5-1 and J usage is TRBJ2-7; 12 positions agree with TRBD1. The V gene end was trimmed by 0 bases and the J gene end by 6 bases; junction bases not matched to a gene: 7. The germline CDR1 and CDR2 sequences are SGHRS and YFSETQ. The length of the CDR3 is 16 residues.

This rearrangement joins TRBV18 to TRBJ2-5; no clear D. Trimming shortened V by 2 bases and J by 2 bases, and 9 bases separated the two germline ends. The CDR3 length is 14 residues. Looked up from germline, CDR1 is KGHSH and CDR2 is LQKENI. In DNA form, the CDR3 reads TGTGCCAGCTCACCAAAGGCCCTTCAAGAGACCCAGTACTTC. The encoded protein is CASSPKALQETQYF.

This clonotype came up a few times. V is TRBV20-1 and J is TRBJ2-2; a weak D match, TRBD2 (6 bases). The germline V gene encodes CDR1 DFQATT and CDR2 SNEGSKA (reference sequence). V was trimmed by 0 bases and J by 0 bases, leaving 11 bases between them. CDR3 length: 16 amino acids. The CDR3 region has the DNA TGCAGTGCTAGAGATCTCTGGGGGGCGAACACCGGGGAGCTGTTTTTT. It translates to CSARDLWGANTGELFF.

In this sample, this clonotype turned up many times. The chain has TRBV20-1 and TRBJ2-3, with TRBD2 identical over 11 bases. Trimming took 4 bases from V and 0 from J; bases not matched to a gene: 6. CDR3 length equals 16 residues. The V gene's germline CDR1 is DFQATT and CDR2 SNEGSKA (reference sequence). CDR3 loop: CSAKALAGVSTDTQYF. CDR3 DNA sequence: TGCAGTGCTAAAGCACTAGCGGGGGTGAGCACAGATACGCAGTATTTT.

The sample holds many counts of this clonotype. V and J are TRBV18 and TRBJ2-5, with D hard to call. Germline CDR1 KGHSH, CDR2 LQKENI. V was trimmed by 2 bases and J by 3 bases, leaving 10 bases between them. CDR3 length: 14 amino acids. CDR3 coding DNA: TGTGCCAGCTCACCATTCGGATACGAAGAGACCCAGTACTTC. Translated: CASSPFGYEETQYF. Full variable domain (outside the CDR3, taken from reference TRBV18 and TRBJ2-5): NAGVMQNPRHLVRRRGQEARLRCSPMKGHSHVYWYRQLPEEGLKFMVYLQKENIIDESGMPKERFSAEFPKEGPSILRIQQVVRGDSAAYFCASSPFGYEETQYFGPGTRLLVL.

In this sample, this clonotype turned up a few times. This chain uses TRBV19 with TRBJ2-2, with D possibly being TRBD1 (5 bases). V was trimmed by 2 bases and J by 0 bases, leaving 7 bases between them. CDR1 is LNHDA and CDR2 is SQIVND in the germline V gene (reference sequence). CDR3 length equals 15 residues. In nucleotides, the CDR3 is TGTGCCAGTAGTATATTGACAGCGAACACCGGGGAGCTGTTTTTT. It specifies CASSILTANTGELFF.

V usage is TRBV7-9 and J usage is TRBJ1-5, with 10 bases that match TRBD1. This CDR3 is built from 17 residues. The germline CDR1 and CDR2 sequences are SEHNR and FQNEAQ (reference sequence). J was trimmed by 2 bases and V by 1 base; bases with no gene match: 5. The CDR3 here is CASSLGTGGFGNQPQHF. The CDR3 DNA is TGTGCCAGCAGCTTAGGGACAGGGGGGTTCGGCAATCAGCCCCAGCATTTT.

The chain combines TRBV20-1 with TRBJ2-5; possibly TRBD1 or TRBD2 for D (5 bases each). The V and J ends lost 6 bases and 2 bases respectively, with 16 bases between them. The CDR3 loop spans 14 amino acids. Germline-derived CDR1 and CDR2 are DFQATT and SNEGSKA (reference sequence). The CDR3 sequence: CSARDLNLQETQYF. The CDR3 nucleotides read TGCAGTGCCAGGGACCTAAACTTACAAGAGACCCAGTACTTC.

The chain combines TRBV19 with TRBJ1-5, with TRBD1 matching over 10 bases. Losses at the gene ends were 5 bases for V and 4 bases for J; bases not matched to a gene: 8. The germline gives CDR1 LNHDA, CDR2 SQIVND (reference sequence). This CDR3 comprises 16 residues. CDR3 DNA sequence: TGTGCCAGTAGTGCAATGGACAGGGGGACGAATCAGCCCCAGCATTTT. Protein: CASSAMDRGTNQPQHF. Filled out from reference TRBV19 and TRBJ1-5, the complete variable domain reads DGGITQSPKYLFRKEGQNVTLSCEQNLNHDAMYWYRQDPGQGLRLIYYSQIVNDFQKGDIAEGYSVSREKKESFPLTVTSAQKNPTAFYLCASSAMDRGTNQPQHFGDGTRLSIL.

This CDR3 is CASSLDRTTNEKLFF. The DNA for the CDR3 is TGTGCCAGCAGCCTAGACCGCACAACTAATGAAAAACTGTTTTTT. V usage is TRBV7-2 and J usage is TRBJ1-4; D call uncertain. This CDR3 region has 15 residues. The germline V gene has CDR1 SGHTA and CDR2 FQGNSA. Trimming removed 5 bases from V and 0 bases from J, with 10 bases in between.

A few counts support this clonotype. The chain has TRBV10-1 and TRBJ1-2; TRBD1 is a possible D gene (5 bases). Germline loops: CDR1 WNHNN, CDR2 SYGVQD (reference sequence). The CDR3 has 12 residues. Trimming took off 3 bases at V and 5 bases at J, with 7 bases between the two ends. CDR3 protein: CASSDGHYGYTF. The CDR3 bases are TGCGCCAGCAGTGATGGACATTATGGCTACACCTTC.

This clonotype has a count of ten or more. This sequence joins TRBV20-1 and TRBJ1-5, with a weak D call TRBD1 (5 bases). The CDR3 covers 16 residues. The ends were cut back, 6 bases at V and 0 bases at J, with 18 bases in the middle. Germline lookup yields CDR1 DFQATT and CDR2 SNEGSKA (reference sequence). CDR3 nucleotide sequence: TGCAGTGCCGAACGATTCGGGGGGAATAGCAATCAGCCCCAGCATTTT. The encoded protein is CSAERFGGNSNQPQHF.

This chain uses TRBV3-1 with TRBJ1-2; D call uncertain. From germline, CDR1 is LGHDT and CDR2 YNNKEL (reference sequence). The CDR3 consists of 14 residues. V lost 0 bases and J lost 3, with 8 bases in between. The CDR3 spells CASSQEANHYGYTF. CDR3 nucleotide sequence: TGTGCCAGCAGCCAAGAGGCCAATCACTATGGCTACACCTTC.

The chain joins TRBV30 to TRBJ1-2; TRBD1 matches 10 bases. There are 15 residues in the CDR3. Trimming removed 5 bases from V and 7 bases from J; junction bases left unmatched: 13. Germline V gene data show CDR1 as GTSNPN and CDR2 as SVGIG (reference sequence). In DNA form, the CDR3 reads TGTGCCTGGGACCCGACAGGGGGCGATTCTGGTGGCTACACCTTC. This translates into CAWDPTGGDSGGYTF. Using reference TRBV30 and TRBJ1-2 for the parts outside the CDR3, the full variable domain is SQTIHQWPATLVQPVGSPLSLECTVEGTSNPNLYWYRQAAGRGLQLLFYSVGIGQISSEVPQNLSASRPQDRQFILSSKKLLLSDSGFYLCAWDPTGGDSGGYTFGSGTRLTVV.

This clonotype appeared a few times. This chain links TRBV20-1 with TRBJ1-2; D remains ambiguous. Germline V lookup: CDR1 DFQATT, CDR2 SNEGSKA (reference sequence). V was trimmed by 6 bases and J by 7 bases, leaving 15 bases between them. The CDR3 covers 12 residues. The CDR3 sequence is CSAPKSPVGYTF. The CDR3 DNA is TGCAGTGCCCCAAAAAGCCCAGTTGGCTACACCTTC.